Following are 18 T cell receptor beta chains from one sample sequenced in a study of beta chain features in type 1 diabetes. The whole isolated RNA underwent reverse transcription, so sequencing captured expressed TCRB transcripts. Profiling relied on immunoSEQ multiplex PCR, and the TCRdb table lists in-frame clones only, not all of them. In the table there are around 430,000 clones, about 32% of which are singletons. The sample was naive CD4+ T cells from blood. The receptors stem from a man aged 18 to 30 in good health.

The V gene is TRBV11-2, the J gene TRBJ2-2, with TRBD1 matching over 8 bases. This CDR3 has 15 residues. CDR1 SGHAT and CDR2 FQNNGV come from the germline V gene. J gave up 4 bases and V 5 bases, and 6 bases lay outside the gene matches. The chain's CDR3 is CASSRQGFFTGELFF. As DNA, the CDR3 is TGTGCCAGCAGCCGACAGGGGTTTTTCACCGGGGAGCTGTTTTTT.

The DNA for the CDR3 is TGTGCCAGCAGCTTAGTAGCGGGACGCTCCTACGAGCAGTACTTC. Protein sequence: CASSLVAGRSYEQYF. The chain recombines TRBV7-2 with TRBJ2-7, with 8 bases matching TRBD2. The junction had 2 bases not matched to a gene; V was cut back by 1 base and J by 0 bases. There are 15 residues in the CDR3. Germline V CDR1 and CDR2: SGHTA, FQGNSA.

This CDR3 reads CASSLYQGADTQYF. In DNA form, the CDR3 reads TGCGCCAGCAGCTTGTATCAGGGGGCAGATACGCAGTATTTT. This rearrangement joins TRBV5-1 to TRBJ2-3; 7 nucleotides match TRBD1. V was clipped by 1 base and J by 4 bases; unmatched bases: 3. The CDR3 covers 14 residues. In germline, CDR1 is SGHRS, CDR2 YFSETQ.

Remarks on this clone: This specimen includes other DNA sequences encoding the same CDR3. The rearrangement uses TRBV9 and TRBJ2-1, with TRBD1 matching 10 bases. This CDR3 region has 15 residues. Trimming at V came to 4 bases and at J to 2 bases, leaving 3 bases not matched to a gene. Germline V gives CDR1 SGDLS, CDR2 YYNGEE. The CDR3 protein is CASSLGQGTYNEQFF. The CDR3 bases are TGTGCCAGCAGCCTGGGACAGGGGACCTACAATGAGCAGTTCTTC.

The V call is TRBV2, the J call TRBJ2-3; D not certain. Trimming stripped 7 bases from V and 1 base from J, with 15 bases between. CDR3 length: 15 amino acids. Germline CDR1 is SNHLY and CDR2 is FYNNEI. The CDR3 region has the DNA TGTGCCAGCACAAGGTTGCTGGGTGGCACAGATACGCAGTATTTT. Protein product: CASTRLLGGTDTQYF.

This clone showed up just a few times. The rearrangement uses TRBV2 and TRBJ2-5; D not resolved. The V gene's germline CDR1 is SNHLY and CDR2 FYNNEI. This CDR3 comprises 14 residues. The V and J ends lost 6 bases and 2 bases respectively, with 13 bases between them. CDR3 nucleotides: TGTGCCAGCAGCGCTACGGCCTCACAAGAGACCCAGTACTTC. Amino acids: CASSATASQETQYF.

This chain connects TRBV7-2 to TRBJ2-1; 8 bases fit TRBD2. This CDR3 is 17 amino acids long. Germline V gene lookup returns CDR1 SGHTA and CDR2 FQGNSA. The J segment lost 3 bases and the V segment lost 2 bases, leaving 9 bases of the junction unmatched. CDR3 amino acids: CASSLIPSGSYYNEQFF. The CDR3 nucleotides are TGTGCCAGCAGCTTAATCCCTAGCGGGTCTTACTACAATGAGCAGTTCTTC.

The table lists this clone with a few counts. This CDR3 is CASSPGTAPHEQFF. In DNA form, the CDR3 reads TGTGCCAGCAGTCCTGGGACTGCCCCACATGAGCAGTTCTTC. J is TRBJ2-1 and V is TRBV7-2; D is possibly TRBD2 (6 bases). The CDR3 spans 14 residues. Trimming took 6 bases from V and 8 from J, leaving 17 bases between them. Germline lookup yields CDR1 SGHTA and CDR2 FQGNSA.

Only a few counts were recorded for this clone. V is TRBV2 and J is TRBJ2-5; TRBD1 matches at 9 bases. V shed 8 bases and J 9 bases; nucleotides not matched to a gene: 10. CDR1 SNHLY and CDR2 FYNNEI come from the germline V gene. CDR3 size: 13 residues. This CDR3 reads CASGPGTGLAQYF. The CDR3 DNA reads TGTGCCAGCGGGCCCGGGACAGGGTTGGCCCAGTACTTC.

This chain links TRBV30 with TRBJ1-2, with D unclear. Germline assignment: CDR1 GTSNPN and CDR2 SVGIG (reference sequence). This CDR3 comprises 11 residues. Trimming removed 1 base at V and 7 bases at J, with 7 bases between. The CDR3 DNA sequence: TGTGCCTGGAGTGCGGGGAGTGGCTACACCTTC. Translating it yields CAWSAGSGYTF.

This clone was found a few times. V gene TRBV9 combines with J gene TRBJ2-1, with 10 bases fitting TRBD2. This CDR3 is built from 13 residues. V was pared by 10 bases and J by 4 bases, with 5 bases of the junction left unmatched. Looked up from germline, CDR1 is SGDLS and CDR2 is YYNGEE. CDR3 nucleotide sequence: TGTGCCTCTAGCGGGAGAGAGTACAATGAGCAGTTCTTC. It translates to CASSGREYNEQFF.

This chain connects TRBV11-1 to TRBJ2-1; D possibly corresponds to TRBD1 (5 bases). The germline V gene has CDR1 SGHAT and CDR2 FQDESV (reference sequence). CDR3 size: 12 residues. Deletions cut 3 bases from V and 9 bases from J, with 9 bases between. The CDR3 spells CASSFFRGEQFF. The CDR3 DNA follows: TGTGCCAGCAGCTTTTTTAGGGGTGAGCAGTTCTTC.

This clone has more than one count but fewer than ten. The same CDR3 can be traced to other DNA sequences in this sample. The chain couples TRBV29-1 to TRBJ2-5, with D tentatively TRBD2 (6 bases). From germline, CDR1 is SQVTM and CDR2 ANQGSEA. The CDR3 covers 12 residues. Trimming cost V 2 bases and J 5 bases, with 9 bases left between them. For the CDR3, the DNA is TGCAGCGTTGAACGGGGGAGTGAGACCCAGTACTTC. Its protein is CSVERGSETQYF.

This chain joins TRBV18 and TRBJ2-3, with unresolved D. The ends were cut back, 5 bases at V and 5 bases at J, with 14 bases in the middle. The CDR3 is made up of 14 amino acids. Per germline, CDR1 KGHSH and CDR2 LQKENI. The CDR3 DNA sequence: TGTGCCAGCTCAGCCAGCCCTCCCCAAGATACGCAGTATTTT. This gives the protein CASSASPPQDTQYF.

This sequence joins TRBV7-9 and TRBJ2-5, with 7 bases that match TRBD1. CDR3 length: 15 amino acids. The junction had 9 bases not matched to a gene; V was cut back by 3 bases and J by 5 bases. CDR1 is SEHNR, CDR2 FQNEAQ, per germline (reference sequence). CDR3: CASSLGSDRVETQYF. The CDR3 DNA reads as TGTGCCAGCAGCTTGGGATCAGACAGGGTGGAGACCCAGTACTTC.

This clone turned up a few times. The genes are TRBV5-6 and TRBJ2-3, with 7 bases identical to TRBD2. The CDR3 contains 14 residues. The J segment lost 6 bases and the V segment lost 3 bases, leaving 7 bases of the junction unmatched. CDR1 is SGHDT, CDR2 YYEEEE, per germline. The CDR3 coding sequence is TGTGCCAGCAGCTGGGACTACATCTTGGATACGCAGTATTTT. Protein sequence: CASSWDYILDTQYF.

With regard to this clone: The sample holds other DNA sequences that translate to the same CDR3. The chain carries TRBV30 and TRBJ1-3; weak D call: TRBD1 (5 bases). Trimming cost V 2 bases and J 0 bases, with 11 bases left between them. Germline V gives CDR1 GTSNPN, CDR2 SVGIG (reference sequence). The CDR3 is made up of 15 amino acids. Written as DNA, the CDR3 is TGTGCCTGGAGTCCGGGGACCGGCTCTGGAAACACCATATATTTT. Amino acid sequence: CAWSPGTGSGNTIYF.

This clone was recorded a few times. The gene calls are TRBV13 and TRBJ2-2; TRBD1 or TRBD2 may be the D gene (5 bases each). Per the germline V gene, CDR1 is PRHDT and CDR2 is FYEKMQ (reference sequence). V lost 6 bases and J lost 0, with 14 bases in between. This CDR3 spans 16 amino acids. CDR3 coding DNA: TGTGCCAGCAGACCAACGGGACCGACGAACACCGGGGAGCTGTTTTTT. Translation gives CASRPTGPTNTGELFF.